Given below is one T cell receptor beta chain in context. Antigen specificity is unknown. The CDR3 totals 19 residues. Germline V CDR1 and CDR2: MGHRA, YSYEKL. V trimming: 4 bases; J trimming: 4 bases; junction bases outside the gene matches: 16. Sequencing used immunoSEQ multiplex PCR; TCRdb keeps in-frame clones, though not all of them. The data hold tens of thousands of clones, with around 70% observed a single time. The data were obtained in a study of vaccination effects on CD4 cells after COVID-19. Background on the study: Post-vaccine draws lagged the second dose by a median of 72 days.

Broader study findings: The study had few convalescent patients and no early post-infection timepoints. Marked clonal contraction was seen late after vaccination (in both infection- and vaccine-induced clones).

After about 10 days in culture, the CD4+ T cells were isolated. Either the BNT162b2 or mRNA-1273 vaccine was given to participants in two doses. Testing of the vaccine recipients showed negative nucleocapsid antibodies and no prior SARS-CoV-2 infection. This clonotype was sampled from a human donor who received a COVID-19 vaccine. Here the sequenced sample was CD4+ T cells from PBMCs cultured without peptide, taken after COVID-19 vaccination. The chain carries TRBV4-1 and TRBJ2-5, with 12 bases aligning to TRBD1. The CDR3 nucleotides read TGCGCCAGCAGCCGTTCCCGGGACAGGGGGCGGATGGGTGGAGAGACCCAGTACTTC. This translates into CASSRSRDRGRMGGETQYF.